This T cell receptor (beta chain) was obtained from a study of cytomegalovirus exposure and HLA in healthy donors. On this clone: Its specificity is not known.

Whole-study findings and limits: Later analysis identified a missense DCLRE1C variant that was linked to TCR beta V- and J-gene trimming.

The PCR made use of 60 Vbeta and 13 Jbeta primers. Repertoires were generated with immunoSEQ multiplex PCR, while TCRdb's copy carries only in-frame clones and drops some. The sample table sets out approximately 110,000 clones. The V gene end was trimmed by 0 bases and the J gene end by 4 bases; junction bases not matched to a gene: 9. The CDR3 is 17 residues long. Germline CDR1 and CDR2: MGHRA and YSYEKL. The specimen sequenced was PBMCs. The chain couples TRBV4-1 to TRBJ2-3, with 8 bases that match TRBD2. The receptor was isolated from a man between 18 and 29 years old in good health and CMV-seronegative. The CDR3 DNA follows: TGCGCCAGCAGCCAAGATTTGAGGCGGGAGGCCCCAGATACGCAGTATTTT. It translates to CASSQDLRREAPDTQYF.